These T cell receptor beta chains were read from a single sample in a study of blood T cell repertoires in COVID-19. Assay used: immunoSEQ multiplex PCR; TCRdb lists only in-frame clones, some missing. This sample has roughly 200,000 clones, with 70% to 90% found just once. Material: peripheral blood. These receptors were obtained from a man in his sixties with active or convalescent COVID-19. CDR3s include the opening cysteine and the closing phenylalanine or tryptophan. A D gene is named only where the DNA matches it firmly. For some rows the clone size is stated as once, few or many, or as a class when expanded; others skip it.

once TRBJ2-3 TRBD1 TRBV19 CATSTQGSTDTQYF TGTGCCACTTCAACACAGGGGAGCACAGATACGCAGTATTTT
- TRBJ2-7 - TRBV5-1 CASSQQAGSYEQYF TGCGCCAGCAGCCAGCAGGCGGGGTCCTACGAGCAGTACTTC
- TRBJ2-3 - TRBV7-2 CASSFAGVTDTQYF TGTGCCAGCAGCTTCGCCGGGGTCACAGATACGCAGTATTTT
- TRBJ1-4 - TRBV6-5 CASSYTTNEKLFF TGTGCCAGCAGCTATACAACTAATGAAAAACTGTTTTTT
once TRBJ1-6 - TRBV2 CASTGTSNSPLHF TGTGCCAGCACGGGAACTTCCAATTCACCCCTCCACTTT
- TRBJ1-1 - TRBV30 CAWSPGENTEAFF TGTGCCTGGAGTCCGGGGGAGAACACTGAAGCTTTCTTT
- TRBJ2-3 TRBD1 TRBV5-4 CASSLPTGTGVRGTQYF TGTGCCAGCAGCTTGCCAACCGGGACAGGGGTACGAGGTACGCAGTATTTT
- TRBJ1-2 - TRBV20-1 CSASRFGGRGYTF TGCAGTGCTAGTCGGTTTGGAGGGCGCGGCTACACCTTC
- TRBJ1-4 TRBD1 TRBV2 CASRIIRGEEKLFF TGTGCCAGCAGGATTATCAGGGGGGAGGAAAAACTGTTTTTT
- TRBJ1-1 - TRBV12-3/TRBV12-4 CASSRTEEAFF TGTGCCAGCAGCCGGACAGAGGAGGCTTTCTTT
- TRBJ2-3 TRBD2 TRBV4-1 CASSFLMTSGGRTDTQYF TGCGCCAGCAGCTTCTTAATGACTAGCGGGGGGAGGACAGATACGCAGTATTTT
- TRBJ1-1 - TRBV21-1 CASSKVGTVLSMNTEAFF TGTGCCAGCAGCAAAGTAGGGACAGTACTTTCAATGAACACTGAAGCTTTCTTT
once TRBJ1-5 TRBD1 TRBV19 CASTPGQSNLWPQHF TGTGCCAGTACCCCGGGACAGTCAAACTTGTGGCCCCAGCATTTT
- TRBJ1-6 TRBD1 TRBV19 CASSTDREGSPLHF TGTGCCAGTAGTACCGACAGGGAAGGCTCACCCCTCCACTTT
- TRBJ1-2 - TRBV27 CASSYNRGGYGYTF TGTGCCAGCAGTTATAACAGAGGGGGCTATGGCTACACCTTC
few TRBJ1-1 TRBD1 TRBV6-5 CASSFGQGGLGTEAFF TGTGCCAGCAGTTTTGGACAGGGGGGATTGGGCACTGAAGCTTTCTTT
- TRBJ1-1 - TRBV27 CASSTVGATEAFF TGTGCCAGCAGTACGGTCGGTGCCACTGAAGCTTTCTTT
- TRBJ1-2 - TRBV7-2 CASSLDNNYGYTF TGTGCCAGCAGCTTGGACAATAACTATGGCTACACCTTC
- TRBJ1-5 - TRBV2 CASSGGGEQPQHF TGTGCCAGCAGTGGGGGAGGGGAGCAGCCCCAGCATTTT
- TRBJ1-5 TRBD1 TRBV28 CASSHGDRGNQPQHF TGTGCCAGCAGTCACGGGGACAGGGGGAATCAGCCCCAGCATTTT
- TRBJ2-1 TRBD1 TRBV24-1 CATSGGTGAYNEQFF TGTGCCACCAGTGGCGGGACAGGCGCATACAATGAGCAGTTCTTC
- TRBJ2-4 - TRBV5-1 CASSLEGGDIQYF TGCGCCAGCAGCTTGGAAGGGGGGGACATTCAGTACTTC
- TRBJ2-2 - TRBV4-1 CASSHGLNTGELFF TGCGCCAGCAGCCATGGACTTAACACCGGGGAGCTGTTTTTT
- TRBJ1-3 - TRBV2 CASSEAMRTEPGNTIYF TGTGCCAGCAGTGAAGCGATGAGGACAGAGCCTGGAAACACCATATATTTT
- TRBJ1-6 - TRBV6-5 CASSPFTGRNSPLHF TGTGCCAGCAGTCCCTTTACAGGGAGAAATTCACCCCTCCACTTT
- TRBJ1-1 - TRBV6-5 CASVKQGNTEAFF TGTGCCAGCGTGAAACAGGGGAACACTGAAGCTTTCTTT
- TRBJ2-7 TRBD1 TRBV7-3 CASSQTGDPYEQYF TGTGCCAGCAGCCAGACAGGGGACCCCTACGAGCAGTACTTC
- TRBJ1-5 TRBD1 TRBV29-1 CSVSTGVFNQPQHF TGCAGCGTTTCGACAGGGGTCTTCAATCAGCCCCAGCATTTT
- TRBJ2-7 - TRBV9 CASSGHPGLRYEQYF TGTGCCAGCAGCGGACACCCGGGACTGAGATACGAGCAGTACTTC
- TRBJ2-7 - TRBV2 CASRRAYEQYF TGTGCCAGCAGGAGGGCCTACGAGCAGTACTTC
- TRBJ2-5 - TRBV7-3 CASSARGAGETQYF TGTGCCAGCAGTGCCCGGGGGGCCGGGGAGACCCAGTACTTC
- TRBJ1-4 - TRBV5-1 CASREQGTNEKLFF TGCGCCAGCAGAGAACAGGGTACTAATGAAAAACTGTTTTTT
- TRBJ2-2 - TRBV4-2 CASSQDVRGDTGELFF TGTGCCAGCAGCCAAGATGTCAGGGGGGACACCGGGGAGCTGTTTTTT
once TRBJ1-1 - TRBV6-5 CASSFTGSNTEAFF TGTGCCAGCAGTTTCACAGGGTCGAACACTGAAGCTTTCTTT
- TRBJ2-3 - TRBV9 CASSVATTDTQYF TGTGCCAGCAGCGTAGCTACGACAGATACGCAGTATTTT
- TRBJ1-2 TRBD1 TRBV4-1 CASSQDYRTGAINYGYTF TGCGCCAGCAGCCAAGATTACCGGACAGGGGCTATTAACTATGGCTACACCTTC
- TRBJ2-3 TRBD2 TRBV11-3 CASSLGLAGDTQYF TGTGCCAGCAGCCTCGGACTAGCGGGAGATACGCAGTATTTT
- TRBJ1-4 - TRBV6-5 CASSSGFANEKLFF TGTGCCAGCAGCTCAGGGTTTGCTAATGAAAAACTGTTTTTT
- TRBJ1-3 TRBD1 TRBV6-5 CASSTGGAGNTIYF TGTGCCAGCAGCACAGGGGGAGCTGGAAACACCATATATTTT
- TRBJ2-6 - TRBV6-1 CASSEALGAGSSGANVLTF TGTGCCAGCAGTGAAGCTCTTGGGGCCGGCTCCTCTGGGGCCAACGTCCTGACTTTC
- TRBJ1-1 - TRBV4-1 CASSQVNRVTEAFF TGCGCCAGCAGCCAAGTAAACAGGGTGACTGAAGCTTTCTTT
- TRBJ1-2 - TRBV11-2 CASSLYVGRVGNYGYTF TGTGCCAGCAGCTTATACGTAGGCAGGGTGGGCAACTATGGCTACACCTTC
- TRBJ2-1 TRBD2 TRBV6-6 CASSDPGLDNEQFF TGTGCCAGCAGTGACCCTGGACTAGACAATGAGCAGTTCTTC
- TRBJ1-2 - TRBV5-4 CASSLGTTVVYGYTF TGTGCCAGCAGCTTGGGCACCACGGTCGTCTATGGCTACACCTTC
- TRBJ2-1 TRBD1 TRBV27 CASRRDRAYNEQFF TGTGCCAGCAGGCGGGACAGGGCCTACAATGAGCAGTTCTTC
- TRBJ1-3 - TRBV9 CASSVGLVGSSGNTIYF TGTGCCAGCAGCGTAGGATTAGTCGGGTCCTCTGGAAACACCATATATTTT
few TRBJ2-3 TRBD2 TRBV19 CASFPGTSSADTQYF TGTGCCTCCTTCCCCGGGACTAGCAGCGCAGATACGCAGTATTTT
- TRBJ1-2 - TRBV21-1 CASSSSGRRVIGEGYTF TGTGCCAGCAGCTCCTCCGGGAGAAGGGTAATAGGAGAAGGCTACACCTTC
- TRBJ1-5 - TRBV7-9 CASSLGGGNQPQHF TGTGCCAGCAGCTTAGGGGGAGGCAATCAGCCCCAGCATTTT
- TRBJ2-3 TRBD2 TRBV7-9 CASSPRLAGKHTQYF TGTGCCAGCAGCCCCAGACTAGCGGGGAAACATACGCAGTATTTT
- TRBJ2-2 TRBD2 TRBV3-1/TRBV3-2 CASSQESGAGGTGELFF TGTGCCAGCAGCCAGGAAAGCGGGGCGGGGGGCACCGGGGAGCTGTTTTTT
few TRBJ2-1 TRBD2 TRBV11-2 CASSGLAGGINEQFF TGTGCCAGCAGTGGGCTAGCGGGGGGAATCAATGAGCAGTTCTTC
- TRBJ2-7 TRBD1 TRBV6-2/TRBV6-3 CASSRTGEPYEQYF TGTGCCAGCAGTAGGACAGGGGAACCTTACGAGCAGTACTTC
once TRBJ1-2 TRBD1 TRBV19 CASTQGQGIYGYTF TGTGCCAGTACCCAGGGACAGGGGATTTATGGCTACACCTTC
- TRBJ1-1 TRBD1 TRBV15 CATSETGQGAFTEAFF TGTGCCACCAGCGAGACGGGACAGGGGGCTTTCACTGAAGCTTTCTTT
- TRBJ1-5 - TRBV7-3 CASSPSPGQPQHF TGTGCCAGCAGCCCAAGCCCAGGACAGCCCCAGCATTTT
- TRBJ2-3 TRBD2 TRBV10-2 CASRGTSGGTRTDTQYF TGCGCCAGCAGGGGGACTAGCGGGGGGACTAGAACAGATACGCAGTATTTT
- TRBJ1-5 - TRBV12-3/TRBV12-4 CASSLGGLQPQHF TGTGCCAGCAGTTTAGGGGGGCTGCAGCCCCAGCATTTT
- TRBJ1-2 - TRBV24-1 CATSEPTTGYTF TGTGCCACCAGTGAACCTACCACGGGCTACACCTTC